Listed below are T cell receptor beta chains from one sample, sequenced in a study of a mutant IDH1 vaccine in newly diagnosed glioma. Data came from immunoSEQ multiplex PCR; TCRdb stores just in-frame clones and leaves some out. The sample lists approximately 100,000 clones, roughly 89% occurring once. The material was PBMCs, obtained from a glioma patient treated with radiotherapy, temozolomide or both. These receptors originate from a woman in her 50s with glioma. The CDR3 runs from the conserved cysteine through the conserved F or W. Fields, in order: V gene, CDR3 length, clone size, J gene, D gene, CDR3 DNA, CDR3 protein. A D gene is named only where the DNA matches it firmly. The size entry is marked missing in some rows and otherwise reads once, few, many or a size class.

TRBV7-6	14	NA	TRBJ1-4	NA	TGTGCCAGCAGCTTAGGGTTGGAGGATGAAAAACTGTTTTTT	CASSLGLEDEKLFF
TRBV28	16	NA	TRBJ2-3	TRBD2	TGTGCCAGCAGTTTGGGGACTAGCGGGAGGTGGGATACGCAGTATTTT	CASSLGTSGRWDTQYF
TRBV11-2	13	NA	TRBJ1-1	NA	TGTGCCAGCAGCTCGCGTATGGACGGTGAAGCTTTCTTT	CASSSRMDGEAFF
TRBV7-6	15	NA	TRBJ2-3	NA	TGTGCCAGCAGCTTGAGTCTACGGCGCACAGATACGCAGTATTTT	CASSLSLRRTDTQYF
TRBV5-1	16	once	TRBJ2-5	TRBD2	TGCGCCAGCAGCCCGGGACTAGCGTCAATACAAGAGACCCAGTACTTC	CASSPGLASIQETQYF
TRBV5-1	16	NA	TRBJ2-7	NA	TGCGCCAGCAGCTTGGGCCGGAAGCCACGCTCCTACGAGCAGTACTTC	CASSLGRKPRSYEQYF
TRBV11-2	15	NA	TRBJ1-5	TRBD1	TGTGCCAGCAGCTTACGGACAGGGGGCAATCAGCCCCAGCATTTT	CASSLRTGGNQPQHF
TRBV5-4	14	NA	TRBJ1-6	NA	TGTGCCAGCAGCTTGGAGACATTCGATTCACCCCTCCACTTT	CASSLETFDSPLHF
TRBV5-1	15	NA	TRBJ2-7	TRBD2	TGCGCCAGCAGCTTGGCGAGGCTAGCGGGCGGGGAGCAGTACTTC	CASSLARLAGGEQYF
TRBV7-2	15	NA	TRBJ1-5	NA	TGTGCCAGCAGCTCCCCCCCGGGGGGCAATCAGCCCCAGCATTTT	CASSSPPGGNQPQHF
TRBV4-1	15	NA	TRBJ2-1	TRBD1	TGCGCCAGCAGCCAGACAGGGGATACTTACAATGAGCAGTTCTTC	CASSQTGDTYNEQFF
TRBV5-4	15	NA	TRBJ2-1	TRBD2	TGTGCCAGCAGCCCGGGGGGACTCTCCAACAATGAGCAGTTCTTC	CASSPGGLSNNEQFF
TRBV6-1	15	once	TRBJ1-2	NA	TGTGCCAGTGGGGGGTGGGATGGGTTAGTTTATGGCTACACCTTC	CASGGWDGLVYGYTF
TRBV6-5	12	NA	TRBJ1-2	TRBD1	TGTGCCAGCAGTGACAGGGGAAGTGGCTACACCTTC	CASSDRGSGYTF
TRBV5-5	15	NA	TRBJ2-1	TRBD2	TGTGCCAGCAGCTTGGGACTAGCGGGAGTAATTGAGCAGTTCTTC	CASSLGLAGVIEQFF
TRBV6-6	14	NA	TRBJ2-1	NA	TGTGCCAGCAGTTACTCAGAGCGGTACAATGAGCAGTTCTTC	CASSYSERYNEQFF
TRBV2	14	NA	TRBJ2-1	TRBD1	TGTGCCAGCAGTGAGGACAGGGGGCACAATGAGCAGTTCTTC	CASSEDRGHNEQFF
TRBV19	13	NA	TRBJ1-2	NA	TGTGCCAGTAGGGCGGAAGACCCCACTGGCTACACCTTC	CASRAEDPTGYTF
TRBV5-5	13	NA	TRBJ2-1	NA	TGTGCCAGCAGCTTAGAGGGGGACAATGAGCAGTTCTTC	CASSLEGDNEQFF
TRBV9	14	NA	TRBJ2-5	TRBD1	TGTGCCAGCAGCGGCCAGGGGGCTTATGAGACCCAGTACTTC	CASSGQGAYETQYF
TRBV6-1	13	NA	TRBJ2-7	NA	TGTGCCAGCAGCCTCAGGGAATCCTACGAGCAGTACTTC	CASSLRESYEQYF
TRBV18	14	NA	TRBJ2-3	TRBD1	TGTGCCAGCTCACCAGAGGGGGCCACCTTGATACAGTATTTT	CASSPEGATLIQYF
TRBV5-1	15	few	TRBJ2-3	TRBD1	TGCGCCAGCAGCTGGGGACAGGGAGGTATGGATACGCAGTATTTT	CASSWGQGGMDTQYF
TRBV19	14	NA	TRBJ2-1	TRBD1	TGTGCCACAAGAGTGGACAGGGGTGACAATGAGCAGTTCTTC	CATRVDRGDNEQFF
TRBV6-6	15	NA	TRBJ2-7	TRBD1	TGTGCCAGCAGTCCTGACACAGGGGGTCGTTACGAGCAGTACTTC	CASSPDTGGRYEQYF
TRBV4-2	14	NA	TRBJ1-2	NA	TGTGCCAGCAGCCAAGAGAGGGGCGGCTATGGCTACACCTTC	CASSQERGGYGYTF
TRBV6-6	12	NA	TRBJ1-3	NA	TGTGCCAGCGGTAGGGCTGGAAACACCATATATTTT	CASGRAGNTIYF
TRBV2	16	NA	TRBJ2-3	TRBD2	TGTGCCAGCAGGGCTAGACTAGCGGGATTTGGAGATACGCAGTATTTT	CASRARLAGFGDTQYF
TRBV5-1	15	NA	TRBJ2-7	NA	TGCGCCAGCAGCGGAGACCCGGGACGAGTCTACGAGCAGTACTTC	CASSGDPGRVYEQYF
TRBV6-6	14	NA	TRBJ2-7	NA	TGTGCCAGCACACTCGGGACACCGTTATACGAGCAGTACTTC	CASTLGTPLYEQYF
TRBV28	14	once	TRBJ1-2	TRBD1	TGTGCCAGCAGCCTAGGACAGGGCAGCTATGGCTACACCTTC	CASSLGQGSYGYTF
TRBV5-1	15	NA	TRBJ1-6	TRBD1	TGCGCCAGCAGCGAGGACAGGGTAGATAATTCACCCCTCCACTTT	CASSEDRVDNSPLHF
TRBV18	16	NA	TRBJ2-1	TRBD2	TGTGCCAGCTCACCACGAACACCTAGCGGGAGAAACGAGCAGTTCTTC	CASSPRTPSGRNEQFF
TRBV5-1	18	once	TRBJ2-1	TRBD2	TGCGCCAGCAGCTTAGGGGTAGCGGGAGGAGGAGGGAACAATGAGCAGTTCTTC	CASSLGVAGGGGNNEQFF
TRBV10-3	15	once	TRBJ2-1	NA	TGTGCCATCAGCGAAACGGGACTCCCTAGCAATGAGCAGTTCTTC	CAISETGLPSNEQFF
TRBV6-5	15	NA	TRBJ2-5	TRBD2	TGTGCCAGCAGACTAGCGGGAGTATCCGGAGAGACCCAGTACTTC	CASRLAGVSGETQYF
TRBV6-1	15	NA	TRBJ1-1	NA	TGTGCCAGCAGTGAAAGATGGCAGGTGAACACTGAAGCTTTCTTT	CASSERWQVNTEAFF
TRBV6-1	13	once	TRBJ2-1	NA	TGTGCCAGCGGGCGGGTGATAAGCGATGAGCAGTTCTTC	CASGRVISDEQFF
TRBV19	15	NA	TRBJ1-3	NA	TGTGCCAGTATCTCCGGACTGTCGTCTGGAAACACCATATATTTT	CASISGLSSGNTIYF
TRBV10-2	13	NA	TRBJ2-7	NA	TGCGCCAGCAGTGAGAGACAGTTCGACGAGCAGTACTTC	CASSERQFDEQYF
TRBV15	13	NA	TRBJ1-2	NA	TGTGCCACCAGCAGCGGGAGGCTCTATGGCTACACCTTC	CATSSGRLYGYTF